These T cell receptor beta chains were read from a single sample in a study of OX40 agonist ivuxolimab in advanced cancers. Measured with immunoSEQ multiplex PCR; TCRdb has only the in-frame clones, and not every one. The table lists roughly 65,000 clones, about 85% of them singletons. The sequences come from CD4+ or CD8+ T cells sorted from blood, collected in a trial of the OX40 agonist ivuxolimab. All receptors derive from an adult with an advanced solid tumor such as melanoma, head and neck, liver or kidney cancer. Both conserved end residues are part of each CDR3. A D gene is named only where the DNA matches it firmly. Clone size is not always given. Where it is, it says once, few, many or a class for expanded clones.

J	size	D	V	DNA	CDR3
TRBJ2-7	-	TRBD2	TRBV7-2	TGTGCCAGCAGCTTAGCTGGCGGGAGTAGGACCTACGAGCAGTACTTC	CASSLAGGSRTYEQYF
TRBJ1-5	-	-	TRBV27	TGTGCCAGCAGTTTATCCCCCGGGGAGGCGTTCAATCAGCCCCAGCATTTT	CASSLSPGEAFNQPQHF
TRBJ1-3	-	-	TRBV5-6	TGTGCCAGCAGCTTTTTTCAGGCTAGCGCTGGAAACACCATATATTTT	CASSFFQASAGNTIYF
TRBJ2-6	-	-	TRBV5-6	TGTGCCAGCAGCTTGGGAGTCACTGGGGCCAACGTCCTGACTTTC	CASSLGVTGANVLTF
TRBJ1-1	-	-	TRBV11-2	TGTGCCAGCAGCACCTACAGGGCGCGCATCCCTGAAGCTTTCTTT	CASSTYRARIPEAFF
TRBJ2-7	-	-	TRBV6-1	TGTGCCAGCTACTTACGGGAGCAGTACTTC	CASYLREQYF
TRBJ2-3	medium-sized	TRBD2	TRBV5-4	TGTGCCAGCAGCCCACTAGCGGGAGGTGCCACAGATACGCAGTATTTT	CASSPLAGGATDTQYF
TRBJ2-5	-	-	TRBV5-1	TGCGCCAGCACCGAGGGGACGGCCGATCAAGAGACCCAGTACTTC	CASTEGTADQETQYF
TRBJ1-2	-	-	TRBV14	TGTGCCAGCAGCCAAGACGAAAGCTATGGCTACACCTTC	CASSQDESYGYTF
TRBJ2-5	-	-	TRBV7-8	TGTGCCAGCAGCTTACGTGGGTTCTCCCAAGAGACCCAGTACTTC	CASSLRGFSQETQYF
TRBJ2-3	-	-	TRBV27	TGTGCCAGCAGCCTAGGCCCTCGGGATACGCAGTATTTT	CASSLGPRDTQYF
TRBJ2-3	-	TRBD2	TRBV27	TGTGCCAGCAGCCCCATCCGGGTGGTAGCGGGCGGATATACGCAGTATTTT	CASSPIRVVAGGYTQYF
TRBJ2-6	-	-	TRBV4-1	TGCGCCAGCAGCCCTGGACAGCTTCGAAGCTCTGGGGCCAACGTCCTGACTTTC	CASSPGQLRSSGANVLTF
TRBJ2-5	once	TRBD1	TRBV7-6	TGTGCCAGCAGCTTAGTTCGCCCGTTTTCCCCGACCGGGACAGAAGAGACCCAGTACTTC	CASSLVRPFSPTGTEETQYF
TRBJ1-6	-	-	TRBV7-2	TGTGCCAGCAGCTTAAAAGGGGCACTACCCCTCCACTTT	CASSLKGALPLHF
TRBJ1-2	-	-	TRBV30	TGTGCCTGGAGCGGGGGATTTGACTATGGCTACACCTTC	CAWSGGFDYGYTF
TRBJ1-1	few	-	TRBV30	TGTGCCTGGAGTAGAGGGGGGCGGGGCACTGAAGCTTTCTTT	CAWSRGGRGTEAFF